The entry below gives a single T cell receptor (beta chain) sequence along with its context. Its antigen is unknown. Unique molecular identifiers, one per molecule, were present on every TCR cDNA molecule. TCRdb ran MiXCR on the 5' RACE reads and lists one entry per CDR3 protein. Of 6,500 to 8,500 distinct CDR3 sequences in the sample, around 3% were seen once. These data come from a study of spatial heterogeneity in lung cancer. Overall study findings and caveats: Intratumoral expanded alpha and beta TCR counts were found to track tumor mutation counts.

Time point: sample taken at primary tumor resection. The CDR3 sequence is 16 residues long. The ends were cut back, 5 bases at V and 0 bases at J, with 14 bases in the middle. The germline V gene has CDR1 KGHDR and CDR2 SFDVKD. The receptor was derived from a male donor with early-stage non-small cell lung cancer. This chain uses TRBV24-1 with TRBJ2-3; D is perhaps TRBD2 (6 bases). The sequencing used lung tumor tissue, collected at surgery. The DNA of the CDR3 is TGTGCCACCAGTGGAGCTACCCGGGAGAGCACAGATACGCAGTATTTT. This sequence encodes CATSGATRESTDTQYF.